This TCR beta chain was sequenced in a study of blood T cell repertoires in COVID-19. Overall study: Samples of COVID-19 (acute and convalescent) were obtained from the United States, Italy and Spain. T cells, B-cell-depleted T cells, or PBMCs provided the cDNA or gDNA that served as material.

How the authors handled the data: Amplifying reference gene primers gave estimates of nucleated cell counts. Assay used: immunoSEQ multiplex PCR; TCRdb lists only in-frame clones, some missing. That table gives V, J and clone size, and the DNA gave D and trimming. The data show approximately 500,000 clones, 70% to 90% seen once. Seattle's cohort entered during active infection and was followed longitudinally. This CDR3 spans 15 amino acids. J lost 4 bases, V lost 5 bases, and 7 bases had no gene match. Germline CDR1 is SEHNR and CDR2 is FQNEAQ (reference sequence). Sequenced sample: peripheral blood. This receptor was taken from a woman aged 50 to 65 with COVID-19, enrolled during active disease. The V and J genes are TRBV7-9 and TRBJ2-1; 8 nucleotides match TRBD1. This CDR3 reads CASSAGTGYYNEQFF. CDR3 DNA: TGTGCCAGCAGCGCCGGGACAGGATATTACAATGAGCAGTTCTTC.